The 27 T cell receptor beta chains listed next were all sequenced from one sample in a study of blood T cell repertoires in COVID-19. The protocol was immunoSEQ multiplex PCR, while the TCRdb copy is restricted to in-frame clones and leaves out a portion. Here the sample spans 150,000 to 200,000 clones, 82% being singletons. The sequenced sample consisted of peripheral blood. Every receptor here comes from a woman aged 60-70 years with COVID-19, enrolled during active disease.

V usage is TRBV7-9 and J usage is TRBJ1-5, with a tentative D call TRBD1 (5 bases). The germline V gene has CDR1 SEHNR and CDR2 FQNEAQ (reference sequence). The CDR3 has 17 residues. Trimming cost V 0 bases and J 6 bases, with 18 bases left between them. In DNA form, the CDR3 reads TGTGCCAGCAGCTTAGCTTCAGGGTGGTTAGAAAGTCAGCCCCAGCATTTT. Translating gives CASSLASGWLESQPQHF.

This chain connects TRBV7-9 to TRBJ2-3; a possible D gene is TRBD2 (5 bases). Trimming took off 5 bases at V and 3 bases at J, with 9 bases between the two ends. The CDR3 sequence is 13 residues long. The V gene's germline CDR1 is SEHNR and CDR2 FQNEAQ (reference sequence). The CDR3 nucleotides read TGTGCCAGCAGCCCAACGGGGACAGATACGCAGTATTTT. This encodes CASSPTGTDTQYF.

The chain is built from TRBV27 and TRBJ1-6, with D possibly matching TRBD1 (5 bases). There are 16 residues in the CDR3. Germline CDR1 MNHEY, CDR2 SMNVEV (reference sequence). V was clipped by 3 bases and J by 3 bases, with 12 bases between them. CDR3 residues: CASSLLDNLYNSPLHF. Written as DNA, the CDR3 is TGTGCCAGCAGTTTGTTGGACAACCTCTATAATTCACCCCTCCACTTT.

A few counts support this clone. This chain links TRBV7-8 with TRBJ1-1; 7 bases map to TRBD1. The CDR3 is 14 amino acids. With 5 bases clipped from V and 5 bases from J, the junction kept 8 bases outside the gene matches. Germline CDR1 SGHVS, CDR2 FQNEAQ. This CDR3 is CASSASYRGTEAFF. In DNA form, the CDR3 reads TGTGCCAGCAGCGCAAGCTACAGGGGAACTGAAGCTTTCTTT.

This clone appeared once. The chain carries TRBV28 and TRBJ2-5, with D unresolved. This CDR3 comprises 14 residues. CDR1 is MDHEN and CDR2 is SYDVKM in the germline V gene. Trimming removed 3 bases at V and 5 bases at J, with 13 bases between. The CDR3 sequence: CASSLARSSETQYF. In DNA, the CDR3 is TGTGCCAGCAGTTTGGCGAGGAGCAGTGAGACCCAGTACTTC.

The CDR3 nucleotides read TGTGCCAGCAGCCAAAGACAGGGCGTTACCTACGAGCAGTACTTC. The encoded protein is CASSQRQGVTYEQYF. The V call is TRBV7-8, the J call TRBJ2-7; TRBD1 matches 7 bases. The V gene end was trimmed by 5 bases and the J gene end by 2 bases; junction bases not matched to a gene: 9. Germline V gene data show CDR1 as SGHVS and CDR2 as FQNEAQ. The CDR3 loop spans 15 amino acids.

This clone was counted a single time. This chain uses TRBV7-3 with TRBJ2-2; D might be TRBD1 (6 bases). The V and J ends lost 5 bases and 0 bases respectively, with 10 bases between them. The CDR3 spans 15 residues. Per the germline V gene, CDR1 is SGHTA and CDR2 is FQGTGA. The CDR3 sequence is CASSQGHANTGELFF. In DNA, the CDR3 is TGTGCCAGCAGCCAGGGGCACGCGAACACCGGGGAGCTGTTTTTT.

The rearrangement joins TRBV29-1 to TRBJ2-1; TRBD1 matches 9 bases. The V and J ends lost 3 bases and 8 bases, in that order; junction bases with no gene match: 5. Germline values: CDR1 SQVTM, CDR2 ANQGSEA. The CDR3 spans 13 residues. In nucleotides, the CDR3 is TGCAGCGTTGATATTACAGGGGGCTATGAGCAGTTCTTC. Its translation: CSVDITGGYEQFF.

The chain has TRBV5-1 and TRBJ1-2, with 11 positions matching TRBD1. V dropped 4 bases and J dropped 7; count of bases not matched to a gene: 15. The CDR3 covers 17 residues. In germline, CDR1 is SGHRS, CDR2 YFSETQ. The CDR3 bases are TGCGCCAGCAGCGTCCGCCCCGGGACAGGGGGACAAGGTGGCTACACCTTC. Its translation is CASSVRPGTGGQGGYTF.

This clone came up many times. The V gene is TRBV19, the J gene TRBJ2-1; 8 nucleotides agree with TRBD2. The CDR3 extends over 16 amino acids. Looked up from germline, CDR1 is LNHDA and CDR2 is SQIVND (reference sequence). The V gene end was trimmed by 4 bases and the J gene end by 7 bases; junction bases not matched to a gene: 12. The CDR3 region has the DNA TGTGCCAGTAGTACCGCCGGGACTAGAGGATTGAATGAGCAGTTCTTC. Translating it yields CASSTAGTRGLNEQFF.

The chain combines TRBV28 with TRBJ2-2; 8 bases are shared with TRBD1. Germline lookup yields CDR1 MDHEN and CDR2 SYDVKM. This CDR3 spans 15 amino acids. Germline trimming cut 6 bases from V and 0 bases from J; bases unmatched to any gene: 3. The CDR3 here is CASRGQETNTGELFF. The CDR3 DNA reads as TGTGCCAGCAGGGGACAGGAAACGAACACCGGGGAGCTGTTTTTT.

The CDR3 loop is CAITGVSNQPQHF. CDR3 DNA: TGTGCCATCACAGGGGTTAGCAATCAGCCCCAGCATTTT. V and J are TRBV10-3 and TRBJ1-5, with TRBD1 as a possible D gene (6 bases). The V gene lost 7 bases and the J gene lost 0 bases, with 7 bases spanning the gap. This CDR3 is 13 amino acids long. Germline V CDR1 and CDR2: ENHRY, SYGVKD.

This sequence joins TRBV9 and TRBJ1-5, with no clear D. The CDR3 spans 15 residues. V was clipped by 0 bases and J by 5 bases, with 12 bases between them. Germline V gene sequence: CDR1 SGDLS, CDR2 YYNGEE. The CDR3 bases are TGTGCCAGCAGCGTAGGTGGGGAGATGGATCAGCCCCAGCATTTT. Translating gives CASSVGGEMDQPQHF.

Regarding this clone: The junction and the germline gene differ at one end; a read error may be behind it. V is TRBV7-7 and J is TRBJ1-3; D is perhaps TRBD1 (5 bases). CDR1 is SSHAT, CDR2 FNYEAQ, per germline (reference sequence). This CDR3 has 15 residues. As DNA, the CDR3 is TGTGCTAGCAGCCGGGACTTCGGATCTGGAAACACCATATATTTT. It encodes CASSRDFGSGNTIYF.

The CDR3 coding sequence is TGTGCCAGCAGCCCCCCGGGACTCGGGAACACCGGGGAGCTGTTTTTT. Protein product: CASSPPGLGNTGELFF. The chain joins TRBV3-1 (or the pseudogene TRBV3-2) to TRBJ2-2, with D possibly TRBD2 on 6 matching bases. From germline, CDR1 is LGHDT and CDR2 YNNKEL (reference sequence). This CDR3 has 16 residues. V was cut by 4 bases and J by 1 base, with 13 bases left in between.

The chain combines TRBV28 with TRBJ2-7; D may be TRBD1 (6 bases). Germline CDR1 is MDHEN and CDR2 is SYDVKM. Trimming took off 3 bases at V and 1 base at J, with 22 bases between the two ends. The CDR3 contains 18 residues. CDR3 DNA sequence: TGTGCCAGCAGTTTGAGTACCCGACAGGTTGGACGGTCCTACGAGCAGTACTTC. It translates to CASSLSTRQVGRSYEQYF.

The J gene is TRBJ1-1, the V gene TRBV10-3; 8 bases fit TRBD1. Per germline, CDR1 ENHRY and CDR2 SYGVKD. This CDR3 region has 14 residues. V was clipped by 6 bases and J by 0 bases; unmatched bases: 3. CDR3 nucleotide sequence: TGTGCCATCAGGGGGACAGGTATGAACACTGAAGCTTTCTTT. This gives the protein CAIRGTGMNTEAFF.

The chain carries TRBV19 and TRBJ1-1; a possible D gene is TRBD1 (5 bases). The germline V gene encodes CDR1 LNHDA and CDR2 SQIVND (reference sequence). The germline V and J ends were trimmed by 3 bases and 7 bases, with 12 bases remaining between them. This CDR3 spans 13 amino acids. CDR3 nucleotides: TGTGCCAGTAGTATGGGGCAGAAGAGTGAAGCTTTCTTT. Amino acids: CASSMGQKSEAFF. The variable domain in full, with the rest retrieved from reference TRBV19 and TRBJ1-1, is DGGITQSPKYLFRKEGQNVTLSCEQNLNHDAMYWYRQDPGQGLRLIYYSQIVNDFQKGDIAEGYSVSREKKESFPLTVTSAQKNPTAFYLCASSMGQKSEAFFGQGTRLTVV.

The gene calls are TRBV3-1 (or the pseudogene TRBV3-2) and TRBJ1-1; D is unclear. Trimming cost V 2 bases and J 1 base, with 5 bases left between them. The CDR3 extends over 13 amino acids. Germline V gene lookup returns CDR1 LGHDT and CDR2 YNNKEL (reference sequence). The chain's CDR3 is CASSQLRNTEAFF. CDR3 nucleotide sequence: TGTGCCAGCAGCCAACTCAGGAACACTGAAGCTTTCTTT.

The chain couples TRBV19 to TRBJ1-5; D possibly corresponds to TRBD1 (6 bases). There are 13 residues in the CDR3. V was cut by 3 bases and J by 10 bases, with 13 bases left in between. Germline-derived CDR1 and CDR2 are LNHDA and SQIVND (reference sequence). CDR3 nucleotides: TGTGCCAGTAGTATGACGTCAGGGGCACCCCAGCATTTT. It is translated as CASSMTSGAPQHF.

V is TRBV5-1 and J is TRBJ1-5; no definite D call. The CDR3 length is 15 residues. Trimming left V 2 bases short and J 0 bases short, with 9 bases between. CDR1 is SGHRS, CDR2 YFSETQ, per germline. CDR3 bases: TGCGCCAGCAGCTTAGACGGGGATAGCAATCAGCCCCAGCATTTT. It is translated as CASSLDGDSNQPQHF. Full variable domain (rest looked up from reference TRBV5-1 and TRBJ1-5): KAGVTQTPRYLIKTRGQQVTLSCSPISGHRSVSWYQQTPGQGLQFLFEYFSETQRNKGNFPGRFSGRQFSNSRSEMNVSTLELGDSALYLCASSLDGDSNQPQHFGDGTRLSIL.

V usage is TRBV7-9 and J usage is TRBJ2-5, with 11 bases lining up with TRBD2. The V gene's germline CDR1 is SEHNR and CDR2 FQNEAQ (reference sequence). The length of the CDR3 is 15 residues. V lost 3 bases to trimming and J lost 5 bases; unmatched junction nucleotides: 5. The CDR3 DNA reads as TGTGCCAGCAGCTTGGGACTAGCGGAAAGGGAGACCCAGTACTTC. This translates into CASSLGLAERETQYF.

The chain uses TRBV19 and TRBJ1-2; D may be TRBD1 (6 bases). Trimming left V 4 bases short and J 6 bases short, with 12 bases between. The CDR3 loop spans 13 amino acids. Germline V gene data show CDR1 as LNHDA and CDR2 as SQIVND (reference sequence). CDR3 in amino acids: CASSKQGKDGYTF. CDR3 nucleotide sequence: TGTGCCAGTAGTAAGCAGGGGAAAGATGGCTACACCTTC.

This clone was seen only a few times. This chain uses TRBV11-3 with TRBJ1-4, with D perhaps matching TRBD1 (5 bases). The V gene's germline CDR1 is SGHNT and CDR2 YENEEA. Between the trimmed V and J ends, which lost 6 bases and 7 bases, there was a span of 27 bases. The CDR3 has 18 amino acids. The chain's CDR3 is CASRAVPPRDGVCEKLFF. The CDR3 nucleotides are TGTGCCAGCAGGGCCGTACCTCCCAGGGATGGGGTGTGTGAAAAACTGTTTTTT.

The chain uses TRBV27 and TRBJ2-7; D may be TRBD2 (7 bases). The V gene's germline CDR1 is MNHEY and CDR2 SMNVEV (reference sequence). The CDR3 spans 14 residues. The ends were cut back, 6 bases at V and 3 bases at J, with 15 bases in the middle. CDR3 nucleotide sequence: TGTGCCAGCAGGAAAGCGGGACACCTCTACGAGCAGTACGTC. It codes for CASRKAGHLYEQYV.

The chain employs TRBV19 and TRBJ1-1, with D hard to call. V was trimmed by 10 bases and J by 1 base, leaving 13 bases between them. The CDR3 runs 13 residues. The V gene's germline CDR1 is LNHDA and CDR2 SQIVND (reference sequence). The CDR3 DNA follows: TGTGCCACTAAAGGGAGGGCGAACACTGAAGCTTTCTTT. It encodes CATKGRANTEAFF.

The gene calls are TRBV6-5 and TRBJ1-1; 7 nucleotides align to TRBD1. The trim removed 6 bases at V and 0 bases at J, leaving 7 bases unmatched. CDR1 is MNHEY and CDR2 is SVGAGI in the germline V gene. There are 15 residues in the CDR3. The CDR3 DNA reads as TGTGCCAGCAGCTCACAGGGGACAGTGAACACTGAAGCTTTCTTT. It encodes CASSSQGTVNTEAFF.